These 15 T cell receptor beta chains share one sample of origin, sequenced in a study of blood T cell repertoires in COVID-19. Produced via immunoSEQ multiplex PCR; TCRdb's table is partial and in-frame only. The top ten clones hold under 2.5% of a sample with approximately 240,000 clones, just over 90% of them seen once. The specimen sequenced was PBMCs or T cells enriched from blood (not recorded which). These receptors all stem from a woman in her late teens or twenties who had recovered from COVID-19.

The DNA for the CDR3 is TGTGCCAGCAGCCCAGGGGCAATTACCGGGGAGCTGTTTTTT. This encodes CASSPGAITGELFF. This sequence joins TRBV11-3 and TRBJ2-2; D perhaps matches TRBD1 (6 bases). CDR3 length: 14 residues. Looked up from germline, CDR1 is SGHNT and CDR2 is YENEEA. Trimming took 5 bases from V and 5 from J, leaving 12 bases between them.

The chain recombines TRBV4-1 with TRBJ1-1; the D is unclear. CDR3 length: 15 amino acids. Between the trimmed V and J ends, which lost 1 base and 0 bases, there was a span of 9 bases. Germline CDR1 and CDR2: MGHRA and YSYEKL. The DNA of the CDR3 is TGCGCCAGCAGCCAAGTCGTTATTATGAACACTGAAGCTTTCTTT. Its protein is CASSQVVIMNTEAFF.

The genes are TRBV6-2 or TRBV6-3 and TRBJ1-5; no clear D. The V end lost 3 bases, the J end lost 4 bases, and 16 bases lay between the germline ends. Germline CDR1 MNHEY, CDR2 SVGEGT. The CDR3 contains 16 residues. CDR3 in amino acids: CASSYLRNRGNQPQHF. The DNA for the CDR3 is TGTGCCAGCAGTTATCTTCGAAACCGGGGAAATCAGCCCCAGCATTTT.

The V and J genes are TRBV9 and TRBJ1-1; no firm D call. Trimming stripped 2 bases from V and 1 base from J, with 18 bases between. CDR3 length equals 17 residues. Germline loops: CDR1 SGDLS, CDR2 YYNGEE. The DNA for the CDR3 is TGTGCCAGCAGCGTCCCCGATGGAGGACCGACGAACACTGAAGCTTTCTTT. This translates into CASSVPDGGPTNTEAFF. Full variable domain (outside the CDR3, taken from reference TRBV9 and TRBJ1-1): DSGVTQTPKHLITATGQRVTLRCSPRSGDLSVYWYQQSLDQGLQFLIQYYNGEERAKGNILERFSAQQFPDLHSELNLSSLELGDSALYFCASSVPDGGPTNTEAFFGQGTRLTVV.

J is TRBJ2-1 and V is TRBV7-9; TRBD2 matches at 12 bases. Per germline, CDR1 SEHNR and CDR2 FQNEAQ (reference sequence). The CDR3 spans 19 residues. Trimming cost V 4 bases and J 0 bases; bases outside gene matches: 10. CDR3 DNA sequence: TGTGCCAGCAGCTCACCTCCTACTAGCGGGAGGTCCTCCTACAATGAGCAGTTCTTC. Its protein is CASSSPPTSGRSSYNEQFF.

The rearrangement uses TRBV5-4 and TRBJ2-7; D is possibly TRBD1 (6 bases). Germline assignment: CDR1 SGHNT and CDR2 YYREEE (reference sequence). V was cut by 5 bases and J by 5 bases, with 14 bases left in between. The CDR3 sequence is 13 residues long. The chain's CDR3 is CASSYDRSHEQYF. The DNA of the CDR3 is TGTGCCAGCAGTTACGACAGGTCCCACGAGCAGTACTTC.

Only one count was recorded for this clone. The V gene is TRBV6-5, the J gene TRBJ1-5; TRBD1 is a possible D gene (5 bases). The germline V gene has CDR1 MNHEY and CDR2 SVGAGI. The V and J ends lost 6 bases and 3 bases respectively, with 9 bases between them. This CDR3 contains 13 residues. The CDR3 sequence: CASRRQPNQPQHF. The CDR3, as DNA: TGTGCCAGCAGGAGACAGCCCAATCAGCCCCAGCATTTT.

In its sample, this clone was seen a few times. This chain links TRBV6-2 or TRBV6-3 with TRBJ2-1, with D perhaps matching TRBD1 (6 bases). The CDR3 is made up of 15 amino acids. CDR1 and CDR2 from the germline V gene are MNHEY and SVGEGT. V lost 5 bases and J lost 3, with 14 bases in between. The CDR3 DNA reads TGTGCCAGCAGTCTAACGCCGGGACACTACAATGAGCAGTTCTTC. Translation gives CASSLTPGHYNEQFF.

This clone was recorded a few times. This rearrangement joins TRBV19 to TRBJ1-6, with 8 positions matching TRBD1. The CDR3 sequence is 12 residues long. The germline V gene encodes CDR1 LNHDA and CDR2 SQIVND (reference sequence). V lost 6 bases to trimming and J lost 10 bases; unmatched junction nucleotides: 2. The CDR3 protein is CASRQGVSPLHF. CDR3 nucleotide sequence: TGTGCCAGTAGACAGGGGGTATCACCCCTCCACTTT.

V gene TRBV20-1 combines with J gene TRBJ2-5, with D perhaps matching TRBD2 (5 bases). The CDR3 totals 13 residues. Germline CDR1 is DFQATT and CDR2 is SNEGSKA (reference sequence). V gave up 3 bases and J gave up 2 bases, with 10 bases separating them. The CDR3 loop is CSASERGQETQYF. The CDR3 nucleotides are TGCAGTGCTAGTGAGAGAGGGCAAGAGACCCAGTACTTC.

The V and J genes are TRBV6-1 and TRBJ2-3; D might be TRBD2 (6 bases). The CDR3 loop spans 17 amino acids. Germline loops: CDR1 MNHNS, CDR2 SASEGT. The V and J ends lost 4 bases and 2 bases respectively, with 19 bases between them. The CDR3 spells CASSGGESGRHTDTQYF. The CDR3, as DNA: TGTGCCAGCAGTGGTGGGGAAAGCGGGCGACACACAGATACGCAGTATTTT.

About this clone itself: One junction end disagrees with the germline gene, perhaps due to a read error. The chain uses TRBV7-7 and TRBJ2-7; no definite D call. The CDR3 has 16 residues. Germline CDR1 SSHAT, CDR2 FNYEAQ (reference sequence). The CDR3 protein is CASSLMAADPSYEQYF. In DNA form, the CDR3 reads TGTGCTAGCAGCTTAATGGCGGCAGACCCTTCCTACGAGCAGTACTTC.

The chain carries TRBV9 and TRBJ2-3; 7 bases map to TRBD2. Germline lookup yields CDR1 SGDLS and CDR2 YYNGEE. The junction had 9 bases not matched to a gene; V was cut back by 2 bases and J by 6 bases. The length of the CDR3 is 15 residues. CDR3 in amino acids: CASSVLSGDGDTQYF. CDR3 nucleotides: TGTGCCAGCAGCGTCCTGAGCGGGGATGGGGATACGCAGTATTTT.

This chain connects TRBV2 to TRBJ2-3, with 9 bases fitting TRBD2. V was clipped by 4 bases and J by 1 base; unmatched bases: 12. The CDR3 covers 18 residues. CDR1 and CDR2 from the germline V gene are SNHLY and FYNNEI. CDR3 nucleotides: TGTGCCAGCAGTGTTTTTTCCGTAGCGGGAGAAGGCACAGATACGCAGTATTTT. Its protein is CASSVFSVAGEGTDTQYF.

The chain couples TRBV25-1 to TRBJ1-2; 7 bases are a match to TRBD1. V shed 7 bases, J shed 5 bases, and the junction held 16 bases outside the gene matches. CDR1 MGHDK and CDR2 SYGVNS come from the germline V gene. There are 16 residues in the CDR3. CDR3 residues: CASKPTGAGMNYGYTF. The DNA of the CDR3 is TGTGCCAGCAAACCTACAGGGGCCGGGATGAATTATGGCTACACCTTC.